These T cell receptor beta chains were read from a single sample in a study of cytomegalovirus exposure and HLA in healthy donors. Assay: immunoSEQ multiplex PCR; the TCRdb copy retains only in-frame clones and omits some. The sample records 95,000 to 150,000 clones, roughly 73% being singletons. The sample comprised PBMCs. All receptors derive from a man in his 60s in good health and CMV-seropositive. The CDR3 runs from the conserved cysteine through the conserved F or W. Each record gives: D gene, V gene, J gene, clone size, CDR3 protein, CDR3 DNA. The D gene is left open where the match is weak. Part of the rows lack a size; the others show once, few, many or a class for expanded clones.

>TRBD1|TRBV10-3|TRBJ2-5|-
CAISESLRDRGWKTQYF
TGTGCCATCAGTGAGTCGCTCCGGGACAGGGGCTGGAAGACCCAGTACTTC
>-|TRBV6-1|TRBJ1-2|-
CASSLEGTESYGYTF
TGTGCCAGCAGTCTGGAGGGGACGGAAAGCTATGGCTACACCTTC
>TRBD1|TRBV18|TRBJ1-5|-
CASSSTGKDQPQHF
TGTGCCAGCTCGTCGACAGGGAAGGATCAGCCCCAGCATTTT
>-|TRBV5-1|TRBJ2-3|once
CASSLAPLGVPSTDTQYF
TGCGCCAGCAGCTTGGCTCCCCTAGGGGTACCTAGCACAGATACGCAGTATTTT
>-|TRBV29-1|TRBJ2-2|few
CSGELVTGELFF
TGCAGCGGCGAACTAGTTACCGGGGAGCTGTTTTTT
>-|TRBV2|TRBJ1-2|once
CASSSLPSGTNGYTF
TGTGCCAGCAGTTCCCTCCCGAGCGGGACGAATGGCTACACCTTC
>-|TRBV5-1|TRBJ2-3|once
CASSLAVGGARDTQYF
TGCGCCAGCAGCTTGGCCGTAGGGGGGGCCCGGGATACGCAGTATTTT
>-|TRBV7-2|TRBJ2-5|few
CASSLALERVTQYF
TGTGCCAGCAGCTTAGCGCTAGAACGGGTGACCCAGTACTTC
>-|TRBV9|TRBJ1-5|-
CASSLEARGGIPQPQHF
TGTGCCAGCAGCCTCGAGGCGAGGGGGGGGATACCCCAGCCCCAGCATTTT
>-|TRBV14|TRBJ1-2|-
CASSPTRSPGANPYGYTF
TGTGCCAGCAGCCCTACCCGGTCTCCAGGTGCCAACCCCTATGGCTACACCTTC
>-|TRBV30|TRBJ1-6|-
CAWSVDRPSSYNSPLHF
TGTGCCTGGAGTGTAGACAGACCGAGCTCCTATAATTCACCCCTCCACTTT